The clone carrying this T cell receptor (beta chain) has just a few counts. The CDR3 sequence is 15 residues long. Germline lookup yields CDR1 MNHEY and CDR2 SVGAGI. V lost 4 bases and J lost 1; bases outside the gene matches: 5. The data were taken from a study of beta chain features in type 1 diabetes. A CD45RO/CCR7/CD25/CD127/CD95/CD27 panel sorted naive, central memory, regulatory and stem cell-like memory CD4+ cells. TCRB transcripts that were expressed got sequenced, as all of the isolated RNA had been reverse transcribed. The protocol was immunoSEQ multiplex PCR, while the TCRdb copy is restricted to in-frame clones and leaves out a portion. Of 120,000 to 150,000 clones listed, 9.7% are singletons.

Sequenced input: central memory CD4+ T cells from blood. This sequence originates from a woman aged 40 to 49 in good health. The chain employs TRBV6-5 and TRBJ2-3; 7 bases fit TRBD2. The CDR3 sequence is CASSFSGVGTDTQYF. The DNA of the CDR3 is TGTGCCAGCAGTTTCAGCGGGGTGGGCACAGATACGCAGTATTTT.